The T cell receptor beta chain described here comes from a study of breast tumors, draining lymph nodes, adjacent tissues. Overall study findings and caveats: Tumor T cell lymph node origin was a supported hypothesis, not proven.

The V end was cut by 2 bases, the J end by 4 bases, with 8 bases between. Germline V gene data show CDR1 as SGHTA and CDR2 as FQGTGA. The length of the CDR3 is 14 residues. From the multiplex PCR reads, TCRdb called clonotypes with MiXCR, one entry per CDR3 protein. The table lists some 170,000 distinct CDR3 sequences, roughly a third of them singletons. As for this clonotype: The antigen is undetermined.

The lymph nodes were axillary draining lymph nodes from breast cancer patients. The sample was axillary lymph node tissue. This TCR came from a female donor with breast cancer. Some clones in this sample may be carry-over from other donors' samples. The gene calls are TRBV7-3 and TRBJ2-2; D perhaps matches TRBD1 (6 bases). The CDR3 loop is CASSLGGFTGELFF. The CDR3 nucleotides read TGTGCCAGCAGCTTAGGGGGCTTCACCGGGGAGCTGTTTTTT.